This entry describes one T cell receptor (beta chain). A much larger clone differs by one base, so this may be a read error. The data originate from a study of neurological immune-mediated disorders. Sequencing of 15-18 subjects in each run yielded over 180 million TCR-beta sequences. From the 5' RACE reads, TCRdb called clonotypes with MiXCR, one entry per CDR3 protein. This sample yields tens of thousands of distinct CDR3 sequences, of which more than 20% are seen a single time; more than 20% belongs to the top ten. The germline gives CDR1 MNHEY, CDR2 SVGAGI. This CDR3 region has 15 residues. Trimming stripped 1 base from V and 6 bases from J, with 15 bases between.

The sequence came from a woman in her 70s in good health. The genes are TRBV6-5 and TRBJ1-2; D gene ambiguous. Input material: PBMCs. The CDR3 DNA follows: TGTGCCAGCAGTTACTGGGGAAAGGGATCGGATGGCTACACCTTC. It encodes CASSYWGKGSDGYTF.